Listed below are T cell receptor beta chains from one sample, sequenced in a study of blood T cell repertoires in COVID-19. Sequencing was performed with immunoSEQ multiplex PCR; in TCRdb, only in-frame clones are kept and a portion is missing. The profile shows over 200,000 clones, roughly nine tenths of them singletons. Sequencing was done on a sample of PBMCs or T cells enriched from blood (not recorded which). The receptors originated from a woman in her thirties with acute COVID-19. The CDR3 runs from the conserved cysteine through the conserved F or W. The D gene is left open where the match is weak. Clone size appears in some rows only: once, few, many, or a class for an expanded clone.

TRBJ2-7 | TRBD1 | - | TRBV5-6 | TGTGCCAGCAGCTTGGGGGGACAGGGGGCCGAGCAGTACTTC | CASSLGGQGAEQYF
TRBJ1-4 | TRBD1 | few | TRBV5-1 | TGCGCCAGCAGCTTGGTGGGGGACAGCCAGGAAAAACTGTTTTTT | CASSLVGDSQEKLFF
TRBJ1-6 | - | - | TRBV7-7 | TGTGCCAGCAGCTTAGAGCGGAATTCACCCCTCCACTTT | CASSLERNSPLHF
TRBJ2-5 | TRBD2 | - | TRBV19 | TGTGCCAGTAGCAATGGGGGGGAGGGCCTACAAGAGACCCAGTACTTC | CASSNGGEGLQETQYF
TRBJ2-2 | - | - | TRBV3-1/TRBV3-2 | TGTGCCAGCAGCCAAGAGGACAGCACCGGGGAGCTGTTTTTT | CASSQEDSTGELFF
TRBJ2-1 | - | - | TRBV5-4 | TGTGCCAGCAGCTTGGGTGTATATACTCCTTACAATGAGCAGTTCTTC | CASSLGVYTPYNEQFF
TRBJ1-1 | TRBD1 | - | TRBV19 | TGTGCCAGTAGAGGGACAGGGCTCTTGACTGAAGCTTTCTTT | CASRGTGLLTEAFF
TRBJ1-3 | - | - | TRBV18 | TGTGCCAGCTCACCGGCCGGGAGAAACACCATATATTTT | CASSPAGRNTIYF
TRBJ2-1 | - | - | TRBV19 | TGTGCCAGTAGTATAGATAGGAGCGGTGCTTACAATGAGCAGTTCTTC | CASSIDRSGAYNEQFF
TRBJ2-7 | - | - | TRBV10-3 | TGTGCCATCAGCGTGTACAGGGATTCCTACGAGCAGTACTTC | CAISVYRDSYEQYF
TRBJ1-5 | - | - | TRBV19 | TGTGCCAGTAGTTTCGGGGTGGGCAATCAGCCCCAGCATTTT | CASSFGVGNQPQHF
TRBJ1-4 | - | - | TRBV7-8 | TGTGCCAGCAACCCGTTCGGGTTGGCTAATGAAAAACTGTTTTTT | CASNPFGLANEKLFF
TRBJ1-1 | - | - | TRBV19 | TGTGCCAGTAGTCTACAGACCACTGAAGCTTTCTTT | CASSLQTTEAFF
TRBJ2-7 | - | - | TRBV28 | TGTGCCAGCAGTTTATCCGTGCCCTCGGGCGAGCAGTACTTC | CASSLSVPSGEQYF